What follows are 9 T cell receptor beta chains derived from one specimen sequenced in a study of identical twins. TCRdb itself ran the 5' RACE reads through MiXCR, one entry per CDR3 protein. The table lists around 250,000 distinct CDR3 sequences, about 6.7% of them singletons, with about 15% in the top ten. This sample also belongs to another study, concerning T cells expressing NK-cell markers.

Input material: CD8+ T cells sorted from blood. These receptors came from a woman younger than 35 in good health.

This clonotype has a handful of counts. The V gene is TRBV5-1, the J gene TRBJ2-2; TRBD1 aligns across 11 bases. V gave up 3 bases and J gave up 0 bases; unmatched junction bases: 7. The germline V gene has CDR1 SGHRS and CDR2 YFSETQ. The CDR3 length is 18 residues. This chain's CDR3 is CASSYPVGQGANTGELFF. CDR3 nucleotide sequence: TGCGCCAGCAGCTACCCCGTGGGACAGGGGGCGAACACCGGGGAGCTGTTTTTT.

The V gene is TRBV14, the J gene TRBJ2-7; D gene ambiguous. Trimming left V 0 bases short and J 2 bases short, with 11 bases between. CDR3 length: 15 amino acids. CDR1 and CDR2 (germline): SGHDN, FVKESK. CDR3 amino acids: CASSQDPGPTYEQYF. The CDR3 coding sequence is TGTGCCAGCAGCCAAGACCCCGGACCGACCTACGAGCAGTACTTC. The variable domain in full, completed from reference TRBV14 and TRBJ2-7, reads EAGVTQFPSHSVIEKGQTVTLRCDPISGHDNLYWYRRVMGKEIKFLLHFVKESKQDESGMPNNRFLAERTGGTYSTLKVQPAELEDSGVYFCASSQDPGPTYEQYFGPGTRLTVT.

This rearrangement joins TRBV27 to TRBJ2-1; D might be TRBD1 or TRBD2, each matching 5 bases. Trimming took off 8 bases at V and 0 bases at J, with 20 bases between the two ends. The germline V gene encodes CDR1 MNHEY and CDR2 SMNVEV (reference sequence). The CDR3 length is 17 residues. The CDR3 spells CASALNLGRSSYNEQFF. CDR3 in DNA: TGTGCCAGCGCTCTAAATCTGGGACGGAGCTCCTACAATGAGCAGTTCTTC.

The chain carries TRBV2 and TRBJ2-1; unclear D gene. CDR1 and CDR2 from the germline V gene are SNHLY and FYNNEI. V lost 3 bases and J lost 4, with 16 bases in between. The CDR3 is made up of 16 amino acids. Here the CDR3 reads CASSDTSNGMYNEQFF. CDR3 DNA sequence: TGTGCCAGCAGTGATACGTCAAATGGAATGTACAATGAGCAGTTCTTC. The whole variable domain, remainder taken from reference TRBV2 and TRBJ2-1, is EPEVTQTPSHQVTQMGQEVILRCVPISNHLYFYWYRQILGQKVEFLVSFYNNEISEKSEIFDDQFSVERPDGSNFTLKIRSTKLEDSAMYFCASSDTSNGMYNEQFFGPGTRLTVL.

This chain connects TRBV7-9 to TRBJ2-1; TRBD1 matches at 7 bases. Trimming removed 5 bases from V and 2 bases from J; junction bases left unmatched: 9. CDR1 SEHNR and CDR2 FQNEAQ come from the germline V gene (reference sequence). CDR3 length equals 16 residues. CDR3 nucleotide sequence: TGTGCCAGCAGCCTGACGGACAGGAGTCCCTACAATGAGCAGTTCTTC. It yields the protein CASSLTDRSPYNEQFF.

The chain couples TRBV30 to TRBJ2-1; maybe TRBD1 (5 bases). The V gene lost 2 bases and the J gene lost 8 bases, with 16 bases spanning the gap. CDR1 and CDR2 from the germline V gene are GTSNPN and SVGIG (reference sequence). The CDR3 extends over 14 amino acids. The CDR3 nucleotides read TGTGCCTGGAGTCCTATAAGCCTAGGGGATGAGCAGTTCTTC. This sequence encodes CAWSPISLGDEQFF.

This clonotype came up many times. Here the CDR3 reads CASSLVPSYEQYF. Here the CDR3 DNA reads TGCGCCAGCAGCTTGGTACCCAGCTACGAGCAGTACTTC. This chain joins TRBV5-1 and TRBJ2-7; D remains unclear. V dropped 0 bases and J dropped 3 bases, with 7 bases sitting between them. The CDR3 loop spans 13 amino acids. Germline V gene lookup returns CDR1 SGHRS and CDR2 YFSETQ.

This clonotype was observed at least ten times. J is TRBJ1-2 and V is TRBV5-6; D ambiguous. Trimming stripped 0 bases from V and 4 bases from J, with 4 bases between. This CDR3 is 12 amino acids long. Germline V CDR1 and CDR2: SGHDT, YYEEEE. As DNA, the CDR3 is TGTGCCAGCAGCTTGGAGAGCTATGGCTACACCTTC. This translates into CASSLESYGYTF.

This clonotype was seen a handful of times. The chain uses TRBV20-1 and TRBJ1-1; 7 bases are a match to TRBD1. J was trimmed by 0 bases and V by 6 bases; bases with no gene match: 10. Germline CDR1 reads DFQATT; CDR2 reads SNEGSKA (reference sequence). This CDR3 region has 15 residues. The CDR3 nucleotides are TGCAGTGCCTTATTACCGGGACAGATGAACACTGAAGCTTTCTTT. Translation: CSALLPGQMNTEAFF.